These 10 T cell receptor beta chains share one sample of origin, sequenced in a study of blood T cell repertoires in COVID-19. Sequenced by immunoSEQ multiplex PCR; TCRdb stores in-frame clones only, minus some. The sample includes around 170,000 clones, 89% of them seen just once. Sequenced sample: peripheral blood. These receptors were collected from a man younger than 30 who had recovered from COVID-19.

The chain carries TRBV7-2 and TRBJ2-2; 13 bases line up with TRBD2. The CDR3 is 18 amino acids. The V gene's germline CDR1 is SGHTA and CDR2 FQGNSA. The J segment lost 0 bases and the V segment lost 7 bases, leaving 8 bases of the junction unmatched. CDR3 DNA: TGTGCCAGCATCAGAACGGGGACTAGCGGGACGAACACCGGGGAGCTGTTTTTT. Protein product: CASIRTGTSGTNTGELFF.

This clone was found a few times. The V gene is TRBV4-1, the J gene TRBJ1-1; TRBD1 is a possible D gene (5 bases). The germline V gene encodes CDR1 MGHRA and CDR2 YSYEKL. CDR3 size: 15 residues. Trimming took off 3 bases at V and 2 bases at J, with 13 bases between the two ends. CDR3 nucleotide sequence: TGCGCCAGCAGCCAGTTGACCCAGGGCAACACTGAAGCTTTCTTT. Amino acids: CASSQLTQGNTEAFF.

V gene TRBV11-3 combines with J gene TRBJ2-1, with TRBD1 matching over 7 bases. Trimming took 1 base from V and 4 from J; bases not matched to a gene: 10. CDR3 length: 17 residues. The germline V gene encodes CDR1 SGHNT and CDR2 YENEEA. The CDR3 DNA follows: TGTGCCAGCAGCTTAGGACAGGGCCGCAACGAGTACAATGAGCAGTTCTTC. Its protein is CASSLGQGRNEYNEQFF. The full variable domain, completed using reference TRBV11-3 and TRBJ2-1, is EAGVVQSPRYKIIEKKQPVAFWCNPISGHNTLYWYLQNLGQGPELLIRYENEEAVDDSQLPKDRFSAERLKGVDSTLKIQPAELGDSAVYLCASSLGQGRNEYNEQFFGPGTRLTVL.

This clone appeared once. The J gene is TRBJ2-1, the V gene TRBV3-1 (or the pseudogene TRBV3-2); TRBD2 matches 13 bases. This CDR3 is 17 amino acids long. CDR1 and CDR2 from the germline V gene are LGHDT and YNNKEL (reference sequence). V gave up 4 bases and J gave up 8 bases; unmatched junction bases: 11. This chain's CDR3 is CASSPTSGLAGDYEQFF. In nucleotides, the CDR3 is TGTGCCAGCAGCCCAACCTCAGGACTAGCGGGAGATTATGAGCAGTTCTTC.

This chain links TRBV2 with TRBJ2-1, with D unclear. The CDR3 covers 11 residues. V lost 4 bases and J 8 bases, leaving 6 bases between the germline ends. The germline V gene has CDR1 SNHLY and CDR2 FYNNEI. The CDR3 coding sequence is TGTGCCAGCAGTGTAGTCGATGAGCAGTTCTTC. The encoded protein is CASSVVDEQFF.

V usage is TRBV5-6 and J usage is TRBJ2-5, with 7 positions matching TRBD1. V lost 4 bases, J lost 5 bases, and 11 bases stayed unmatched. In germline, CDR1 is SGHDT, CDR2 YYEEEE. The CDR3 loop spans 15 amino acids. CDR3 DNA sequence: TGTGCCAGCAGCCTAGACAGGGCCCGTTGGGAGACCCAGTACTTC. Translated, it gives CASSLDRARWETQYF. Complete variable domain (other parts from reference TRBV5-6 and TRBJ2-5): DAGVTQSPTHLIKTRGQQVTLRCSPKSGHDTVSWYQQALGQGPQFIFQYYEEEERQRGNFPDRFSGHQFPNYSSELNVNALLLGDSALYLCASSLDRARWETQYFGPGTRLLVL.

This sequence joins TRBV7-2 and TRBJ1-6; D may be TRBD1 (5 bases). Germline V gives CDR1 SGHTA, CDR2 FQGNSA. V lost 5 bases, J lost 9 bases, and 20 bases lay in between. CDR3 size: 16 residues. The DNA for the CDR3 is TGTGCCAGCAGCCCCACAGTCCAGGGACTGGGTTCACCCCTCCACTTT. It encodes CASSPTVQGLGSPLHF.

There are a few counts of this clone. The CDR3 DNA follows: TGTGCCAGCAGCTTGTCAAATAGCAATCAGCCCCAGCATTTT. Protein product: CASSLSNSNQPQHF. The chain has TRBV5-5 and TRBJ1-5; D not resolved. V dropped 1 base and J dropped 0 bases, with 5 bases sitting between them. From germline, CDR1 is SGHKS and CDR2 YYEKEE (reference sequence). This CDR3 has 14 amino acids.

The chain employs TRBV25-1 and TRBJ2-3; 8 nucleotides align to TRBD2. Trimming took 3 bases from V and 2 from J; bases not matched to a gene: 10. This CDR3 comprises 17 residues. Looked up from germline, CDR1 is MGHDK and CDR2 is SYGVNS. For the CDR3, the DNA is TGTGCCAGCAGTGATGGGAGCGGGAGCTTGAACACAGATACGCAGTATTTT. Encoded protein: CASSDGSGSLNTDTQYF.

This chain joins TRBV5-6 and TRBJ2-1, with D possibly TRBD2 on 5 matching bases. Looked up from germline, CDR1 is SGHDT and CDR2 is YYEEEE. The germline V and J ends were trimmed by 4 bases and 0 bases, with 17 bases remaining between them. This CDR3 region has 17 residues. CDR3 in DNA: TGTGCCAGCAGCGCACCCTTGAGCGGACTCTCCTACAATGAGCAGTTCTTC. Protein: CASSAPLSGLSYNEQFF.